The 25 T cell receptor beta chains in this list originate from one sample, sequenced in a study of CD8 T cells in Susac syndrome. A quantity of roughly 0.5 to 1 ug RNA underwent reverse transcription using random hexamers. In TCRdb, the immunoSEQ multiplex PCR reads were re-called with MiXCR into one record per CDR3 protein. The table includes around 130,000 distinct CDR3 sequences, approximately 94% detected once. Sequences were obtained from CD4+ T cells from PBMCs. These receptors were collected from a human donor with multiple sclerosis.

The V call is TRBV6-2 or TRBV6-3, the J call TRBJ1-5, with no clear D. The germline V gene encodes CDR1 MNHEY and CDR2 SVGEGT. This CDR3 spans 12 amino acids. V was clipped by 5 bases and J by 7 bases, with 9 bases between them. CDR3 DNA: TGTGCCAGCAGTAACGGTGGCCAGCCCCAGCATTTT. This sequence encodes CASSNGGQPQHF.

This clonotype was counted a single time. The V call is TRBV5-6, the J call TRBJ1-1; no definite D call. The CDR3 is made up of 13 amino acids. Germline CDR1 and CDR2: SGHDT and YYEEEE. V gave up 0 bases and J gave up 3 bases, with 6 bases separating them. The CDR3 reads CASSLERDTEAFF. Here the CDR3 DNA reads TGTGCCAGCAGCTTGGAGAGGGACACTGAAGCTTTCTTT. Full variable domain (missing parts from reference TRBV5-6 and TRBJ1-1): DAGVTQSPTHLIKTRGQQVTLRCSPKSGHDTVSWYQQALGQGPQFIFQYYEEEERQRGNFPDRFSGHQFPNYSSELNVNALLLGDSALYLCASSLERDTEAFFGQGTRLTVV.

The chain links TRBV12-3 or TRBV12-4 to TRBJ1-1; no clear D gene. The CDR3 extends over 14 amino acids. V dropped 4 bases and J dropped 0 bases, with 9 bases sitting between them. DNA of the CDR3: TGTGCCAGCAGTTCGCATAACTTGAACACTGAAGCTTTCTTT. Protein product: CASSSHNLNTEAFF.

J is TRBJ1-1 and V is TRBV18; the D gene is possibly TRBD1 (6 bases). The CDR3 sequence is 15 residues long. Germline assignment: CDR1 KGHSH and CDR2 LQKENI. The V end was cut by 2 bases, the J end by 4 bases, with 14 bases between. CDR3 amino acids: CASSPVQGKGTEAFF. The CDR3 DNA reads TGTGCCAGCTCACCAGTCCAGGGGAAGGGCACTGAAGCTTTCTTT.

The chain has TRBV10-3 and TRBJ2-4; tentative D call: TRBD1 (6 bases). The CDR3 is 17 residues long. Germline V lookup: CDR1 ENHRY, CDR2 SYGVKD. Trimming took off 0 bases at V and 3 bases at J, with 15 bases between the two ends. CDR3 bases: TGTGCCATCAGTGAGTCGATCCCAGGGGCGGTCAAAAACATTCAGTACTTC. Translation gives CAISESIPGAVKNIQYF.

The J gene is TRBJ2-7, the V gene TRBV19; 8 nucleotides match TRBD1. V dropped 5 bases and J dropped 6; count of bases not matched to a gene: 12. The CDR3 consists of 15 residues. Germline loops: CDR1 LNHDA, CDR2 SQIVND (reference sequence). CDR3 bases: TGTGCCAGTAGTTTTCCGGGACAGGTCACCGGCGAGCAGTACTTC. Protein sequence: CASSFPGQVTGEQYF. The full variable domain, in which reference TRBV19 and TRBJ2-7 provide the parts outside the CDR3, is DGGITQSPKYLFRKEGQNVTLSCEQNLNHDAMYWYRQDPGQGLRLIYYSQIVNDFQKGDIAEGYSVSREKKESFPLTVTSAQKNPTAFYLCASSFPGQVTGEQYFGPGTRLTVT.

This chain links TRBV5-6 with TRBJ2-3, with D possibly called TRBD1 or TRBD2 (5 bases each). Trimming pared 2 bases from V and 2 bases from J, leaving 12 bases between. The germline V gene has CDR1 SGHDT and CDR2 YYEEEE. The CDR3 is 15 residues long. The CDR3 spells CASSFLRGPTDTQYF. The CDR3, as DNA: TGTGCCAGCAGCTTCCTGAGGGGCCCCACAGATACGCAGTATTTT.

The chain combines TRBV6-5 with TRBJ2-3; no definite D call. V dropped 2 bases and J dropped 3 bases, with 6 bases sitting between them. Germline loops: CDR1 MNHEY, CDR2 SVGAGI. The CDR3 has 13 residues. CDR3 bases: TGTGCCAGCAGTTACCGCCCTACAGATACGCAGTATTTT. As protein: CASSYRPTDTQYF.

The chain links TRBV30 to TRBJ2-7; TRBD1 matches 7 bases. CDR1 is GTSNPN, CDR2 SVGIG, per germline (reference sequence). The CDR3 covers 12 residues. V was clipped by 7 bases and J by 1 base; unmatched bases: 4. CDR3 nucleotide sequence: TGTGCCTCCTCGACAGGGTCCTACGAGCAGTACTTC. It specifies CASSTGSYEQYF. Full variable domain (outside the CDR3, taken from reference TRBV30 and TRBJ2-7): SQTIHQWPATLVQPVGSPLSLECTVEGTSNPNLYWYRQAAGRGLQLLFYSVGIGQISSEVPQNLSASRPQDRQFILSSKKLLLSDSGFYLCASSTGSYEQYFGPGTRLTVT.

The genes are TRBV7-2 and TRBJ1-2; TRBD1 is a possible D gene (5 bases). The CDR3 sequence is 15 residues long. Germline CDR1 SGHTA, CDR2 FQGNSA. V was clipped by 5 bases and J by 7 bases, with 20 bases between them. The CDR3 DNA reads as TGTGCCAGCAGCCTAAAACTAGACAGTTTCTCTGGCTACACCTTC. Amino acids: CASSLKLDSFSGYTF.

The genes are TRBV19 and TRBJ2-5; D not certain. The CDR3 spans 15 residues. CDR1 and CDR2 (germline): LNHDA, SQIVND (reference sequence). Trimming removed 3 bases from V and 1 base from J, with 12 bases in between. DNA of the CDR3: TGTGCCAGTAGTATTGTAACGGGCAGCCAAGAGACCCAGTACTTC. Amino acids: CASSIVTGSQETQYF. Full variable domain (remainder filled in from reference TRBV19 and TRBJ2-5): DGGITQSPKYLFRKEGQNVTLSCEQNLNHDAMYWYRQDPGQGLRLIYYSQIVNDFQKGDIAEGYSVSREKKESFPLTVTSAQKNPTAFYLCASSIVTGSQETQYFGPGTRLLVL.

This clonotype was seen once. V and J are TRBV11-2 and TRBJ2-7; possibly TRBD2 for D (6 bases). Trimming left V 5 bases short and J 0 bases short, with 11 bases between. The germline V gene has CDR1 SGHAT and CDR2 FQNNGV. CDR3 size: 14 residues. Written as DNA, the CDR3 is TGTGCCAGCAGCATCGGGACTGGCTCCTACGAGCAGTACTTC. Translated: CASSIGTGSYEQYF.

This rearrangement joins TRBV20-1 to TRBJ2-3; D perhaps matches TRBD2 (6 bases). V lost 5 bases to trimming and J lost 0 bases, with 15 bases between them. The germline CDR1 and CDR2 sequences are DFQATT and SNEGSKA (reference sequence). This CDR3 is built from 15 residues. The CDR3 region has the DNA TGCAGTGCTGGAGGGCCTTCGTCTAGCACAGATACGCAGTATTTT. The encoded protein is CSAGGPSSSTDTQYF.

In the case of this clonotype: One junction end disagrees with the germline gene, perhaps due to a read error. The genes are TRBV6-6 and TRBJ1-1, with unresolved D. The germline CDR1 and CDR2 sequences are MNHNY and SVGAGI (reference sequence). This CDR3 has 9 residues. The CDR3 region is CAAGSEAFF. For the CDR3, the DNA is TGTGCCGCTGGGTCTGAGGCTTTCTTT.

V gene TRBV6-4 combines with J gene TRBJ2-1; a possible D gene is TRBD2 (5 bases). The germline V and J ends were trimmed by 6 bases and 6 bases, with 18 bases remaining between them. CDR1 is MRHNA, CDR2 SNTAGT, per germline. The CDR3 length is 15 residues. The chain's CDR3 is CASSNGVLRLNEQFF. As DNA, the CDR3 is TGTGCCAGCAGCAACGGGGTCCTCCGCCTCAATGAGCAGTTCTTC.

V and J are TRBV19 and TRBJ2-5; D is perhaps TRBD2 (6 bases). Germline lookup yields CDR1 LNHDA and CDR2 SQIVND (reference sequence). The CDR3 covers 11 residues. Between the trimmed V and J ends, which lost 6 bases and 4 bases, there was a span of 6 bases. The CDR3 coding sequence is TGTGCCAGTAGGGGGGGAGAGACCCAGTACTTC. It translates to CASRGGETQYF.

This rearrangement joins TRBV20-1 to TRBJ1-2; TRBD1 might be the D (6 bases). Per germline, CDR1 DFQATT and CDR2 SNEGSKA (reference sequence). V was clipped by 1 base and J by 7 bases, with 13 bases between them. The CDR3 extends over 13 amino acids. CDR3 protein: CSARAGGAFGYTF. As DNA, the CDR3 is TGCAGTGCTAGAGCGGGGGGGGCCTTTGGCTACACCTTC.

V is TRBV12-3 or TRBV12-4 and J is TRBJ1-2; no firm D call. CDR3 length equals 12 residues. Trimming cost V 3 bases and J 5 bases, with 7 bases left between them. The CDR3 here is CASSLEGYGYTF. DNA for the CDR3: TGTGCCAGCAGTTTGGAGGGTTATGGCTACACCTTC.

A word on this clonotype: Relative to the germline gene, one junction end is altered; a read error may explain this. V usage is TRBV6-2 or TRBV6-3 and J usage is TRBJ1-1, with D uncertain. CDR3 length: 12 residues. From germline, CDR1 is MNHEY and CDR2 SVGEGT. CDR3 sequence reads: CASSARNAEAFF. DNA for the CDR3: TGTGCCAGCAGCGCTAGGAACGCTGAAGCTTTCTTT.

The chain has TRBV30 and TRBJ2-4; TRBD2 matches at 14 bases. Germline trimming cut 7 bases from V and 6 bases from J; bases unmatched to any gene: 5. Germline CDR1 is GTSNPN and CDR2 is SVGIG (reference sequence). CDR3 length: 14 residues. DNA of the CDR3: TGTGCCTCGACAGGACTAGCGGGAGGAAACATTCAGTACTTC. Its protein product is CASTGLAGGNIQYF.

The V and J genes are TRBV6-5 and TRBJ1-2, with D perhaps TRBD1 (5 bases). Germline values: CDR1 MNHEY, CDR2 SVGAGI. The length of the CDR3 is 12 residues. Trimming stripped 1 base from V and 7 bases from J, with 7 bases between. The CDR3 spells CASSYWGGGYTF. DNA for the CDR3: TGTGCCAGCAGTTACTGGGGGGGTGGCTACACCTTC.

V gene TRBV4-3 combines with J gene TRBJ2-3; D might be TRBD2 (6 bases). With 0 bases removed from V and 5 bases from J, the gap between germline ends came to 15 bases. Germline CDR1 and CDR2: LGHNA and YSLEER. The CDR3 is 16 residues long. DNA for the CDR3: TGCGCCAGCAGCCAAGAAACGGGGCGGGGAAAAGATACGCAGTATTTT. Its protein is CASSQETGRGKDTQYF.

The rearrangement joins TRBV6-5 to TRBJ2-7; D gene unclear. This CDR3 is 15 amino acids long. The germline gives CDR1 MNHEY, CDR2 SVGAGI. V lost 5 bases to trimming and J lost 2 bases, with 16 bases between them. CDR3 sequence reads: CASSRLHRRTYEQYF. In DNA, the CDR3 is TGTGCCAGCAGTCGCCTCCACCGACGGACCTACGAGCAGTACTTC.

J is TRBJ1-5 and V is TRBV20-1, with D possibly being TRBD1 (6 bases). V was clipped by 1 base and J by 3 bases, with 10 bases between them. Germline CDR1 reads DFQATT; CDR2 reads SNEGSKA (reference sequence). This CDR3 has 14 amino acids. DNA of the CDR3: TGCAGTGCTAGAGTTAACAGGGTCAATCAGCCCCAGCATTTT. The encoded protein is CSARVNRVNQPQHF.

The genes are TRBV12-3 or TRBV12-4 and TRBJ2-7; D gene ambiguous. The germline V and J ends were trimmed by 5 bases and 1 base, with 12 bases remaining between them. This CDR3 contains 14 residues. CDR3 sequence (DNA): TGTGCCAGCAGTGGGATGGTCGGGTCCTACGAGCAGTACTTC. Its protein is CASSGMVGSYEQYF.